This TCR beta chain was sequenced during a study of cytomegalovirus exposure and HLA in healthy donors. Amplification used 60 Vbeta primers and 13 Jbeta primers. Only in-frame clones appear in the TCRdb table, and some are missing; sequencing was by immunoSEQ multiplex PCR. The sample carries some 200,000 clones, 80% recorded once. Study-level findings and limits: A prior analysis recorded that most TCR beta V segments were productive about 87% or about 30% of the time.

The CDR3 covers 15 residues. With regard to this clone: Its specificity is unknown.

The source of this sequence is a man aged 40-50 years in good health and CMV-seropositive. Sequenced material: PBMCs. The chain uses TRBV21-1 and TRBJ1-1; the table's D call, TRBD1, has no DNA check behind it. TRBV21-1 is recorded as a pseudogene. The CDR3 coding sequence is TGTGCCAGCAGCAAAGGGGCCAGAGTGAACACTGAAGCTTTCTTT. Translation gives CASSKGARVNTEAFF.